Detailed here is one T cell receptor (beta chain). Its antigen is unknown. The data belong to a study of Tregs in tolerant kidney transplant recipients. General observations from the study: Biological reproducibility was not directly addressed, but technical replication error appeared minimal. Expanding Tregs on activated donor B cells appeared to best identify donor-specific TCRbeta clones. The small number of patients limits these findings pending further validation.

Germline values: CDR1 SGHDN, CDR2 FVKESK. The length of the CDR3 is 13 residues. The V end was cut by 0 bases, the J end by 11 bases, with 8 bases between. Assay: immunoSEQ multiplex PCR; the TCRdb copy retains only in-frame clones and omits some. Of 200,000 to 300,000 clones listed, approximately 83% are singletons. CD4+CD25+CD127- Tregs, CD4+CD25- non-Tregs, CD4 and CD8 cells were sorted. What was sequenced was CD4+ T cells from blood. This rearrangement joins TRBV14 to TRBJ1-6; no firm D call. The receptor was derived from a human donor in good health. CDR3 DNA sequence: TGTGCCAGCAGCCAAGAGGTCCGTCCACCCCTCCACTTT. Protein product: CASSQEVRPPLHF.